These 26 T cell receptor beta chains originate from one sample sequenced in a study of T cells in localized non-small cell lung cancer. Assay: immunoSEQ multiplex PCR; the TCRdb copy retains only in-frame clones and omits some. Found here are roughly 35,000 clones, approximately 92% of them singletons; the top ten hold approximately 2%. The source was peripheral blood, collected before any cancer treatment. These receptors all come from a female donor at least 60 years old with stage I lung adenocarcinoma.

The V gene is TRBV6-1, the J gene TRBJ2-3, with TRBD1 matching 7 bases. With V trimmed by 4 bases and J by 1 base, 8 bases remained unmatched. Looked up from germline, CDR1 is MNHNS and CDR2 is SASEGT. This CDR3 contains 16 residues. CDR3 coding DNA: TGTGCCAGCAGTGGGGGGAACACAGGGGGCACAGATACGCAGTATTTT. It encodes CASSGGNTGGTDTQYF.

The genes are TRBV4-3 and TRBJ2-5, with a possible D match to TRBD2 (6 bases). CDR1 and CDR2 from the germline V gene are LGHNA and YSLEER. V was clipped by 0 bases and J by 5 bases, with 13 bases between them. The CDR3 is 15 amino acids. The CDR3 sequence: CASSQEGGAGETQYF. Here the CDR3 DNA reads TGCGCCAGCAGCCAAGAGGGGGGAGCGGGTGAGACCCAGTACTTC.

This clone was seen a handful of times. CDR3 nucleotide sequence: TGTGCCAGCAGGCCCATATGGAGCTCCTACGAGCAGTACTTC. Translation gives CASRPIWSSYEQYF. This chain joins TRBV2 and TRBJ2-7, with D unclear. Germline V lookup: CDR1 SNHLY, CDR2 FYNNEI. The CDR3 extends over 14 amino acids. Trimming stripped 6 bases from V and 0 bases from J, with 12 bases between.

The chain uses TRBV5-1 and TRBJ2-2; D not resolved. The CDR3 is made up of 13 amino acids. V was pared by 0 bases and J by 5 bases, with 5 bases between. The germline V gene encodes CDR1 SGHRS and CDR2 YFSETQ. Here the CDR3 DNA reads TGCGCCAGCAGCTTGGCAGGAACCGGGGAGCTGTTTTTT. Residues: CASSLAGTGELFF.

The CDR3 nucleotides are TGCAGCGTTGGGAGGCGGGGGGGCCTCCACGAGCAGTACTTC. Amino acids: CSVGRRGGLHEQYF. V usage is TRBV29-1 and J usage is TRBJ2-7, with 9 nucleotides matching TRBD2. From germline, CDR1 is SQVTM and CDR2 ANQGSEA. V was clipped by 4 bases and J by 5 bases; unmatched bases: 9. The CDR3 has 14 amino acids.

J is TRBJ1-2 and V is TRBV11-2, with D tentatively TRBD1 (5 bases). V was cut by 4 bases and J by 8 bases, with 17 bases left in between. CDR3 length: 14 residues. Germline V gene sequence: CDR1 SGHAT, CDR2 FQNNGV. The CDR3 DNA sequence: TGTGCCAGCAGCTCGACGATTGGGGCAGGAGGCTACACCTTC. Its translation is CASSSTIGAGGYTF.

This clone was detected a few times. This sequence joins TRBV2 and TRBJ1-6, with unresolved D. CDR1 and CDR2 from the germline V gene are SNHLY and FYNNEI. There are 13 residues in the CDR3. Trimming pared 3 bases from V and 6 bases from J, leaving 6 bases between. CDR3 DNA: TGTGCCAGCAGTGACCTACTTAATTCACCCCTCCACTTT. It encodes CASSDLLNSPLHF.

The V gene is TRBV6-5, the J gene TRBJ2-7; the match to TRBD1 covers 8 bases. The CDR3 has 15 residues. Germline values: CDR1 MNHEY, CDR2 SVGAGI. V shed 5 bases and J 3 bases; nucleotides not matched to a gene: 9. CDR3 in amino acids: CASSRSSGGYYEQYF. The CDR3 nucleotides are TGTGCCAGCAGTCGGTCATCAGGGGGCTACTACGAGCAGTACTTC.

This clone was detected a few times. V usage is TRBV4-3 and J usage is TRBJ1-4; tentatively, D is TRBD1 (6 bases). Germline values: CDR1 LGHNA, CDR2 YSLEER. V shed 6 bases and J shed 7 bases, with 15 bases lying between them. CDR3 size: 14 residues. The CDR3 loop is CASRDGQRGEKLFF. Here the CDR3 DNA reads TGCGCCAGCAGGGACGGACAGCGGGGTGAAAAACTGTTTTTT.

V and J are TRBV27 and TRBJ2-7; D ambiguous. V gave up 6 bases and J gave up 1 base, with 13 bases separating them. Germline loops: CDR1 MNHEY, CDR2 SMNVEV (reference sequence). The CDR3 length is 14 residues. The CDR3: CASRPVVRSYEQYF. CDR3 in DNA: TGTGCCAGCAGGCCCGTCGTCAGGTCCTACGAGCAGTACTTC.

V is TRBV27 and J is TRBJ2-7, with D possibly being TRBD1 (6 bases). Trimming cost V 6 bases and J 7 bases, with 16 bases left between them. Germline V gene lookup returns CDR1 MNHEY and CDR2 SMNVEV (reference sequence). The CDR3 is 13 residues long. The CDR3 nucleotides are TGTGCCAGCAGACTTACAGGGCTTGAGGAGCAGTACTTC. Translation gives CASRLTGLEEQYF.

This clone was picked up a small number of times. This chain joins TRBV9 and TRBJ1-5, with 7 bases matching TRBD1. The germline V gene has CDR1 SGDLS and CDR2 YYNGEE. V was clipped by 0 bases and J by 0 bases; unmatched bases: 3. The CDR3 has 16 residues. The CDR3 region is CASSVGDSHSNQPQHF. The CDR3 DNA reads as TGTGCCAGCAGCGTAGGGGACAGTCATAGCAATCAGCCCCAGCATTTT.

This rearrangement joins TRBV5-1 to TRBJ1-1; D is perhaps TRBD1 (6 bases). The CDR3 has 14 residues. V was trimmed by 4 bases and J by 3 bases, leaving 13 bases between them. Germline values: CDR1 SGHRS, CDR2 YFSETQ. For the CDR3, the DNA is TGCGCCAGCAGCCCGGGACATCCCGACACTGAAGCTTTCTTT. Its protein is CASSPGHPDTEAFF.

V usage is TRBV5-6 and J usage is TRBJ2-6; D might be TRBD2 (5 bases). This CDR3 comprises 15 residues. Germline loops: CDR1 SGHDT, CDR2 YYEEEE. Trimming pared 1 base from V and 4 bases from J, leaving 9 bases between. The DNA of the CDR3 is TGTGCCAGCAGCTTGATATGGGAGGGGGCCAACGTCCTGACTTTC. It translates to CASSLIWEGANVLTF. Drawing the rest from reference TRBV5-6 and TRBJ2-6, the complete variable domain is DAGVTQSPTHLIKTRGQQVTLRCSPKSGHDTVSWYQQALGQGPQFIFQYYEEEERQRGNFPDRFSGHQFPNYSSELNVNALLLGDSALYLCASSLIWEGANVLTFGAGSRLTVL.

This sequence joins TRBV7-2 and TRBJ2-1; 7 nucleotides agree with TRBD2. After removal of 5 bases from V and 2 bases from J, the junction contained 6 bases not matched to a gene. The CDR3 sequence is 15 residues long. Germline CDR1 SGHTA, CDR2 FQGNSA. The CDR3 spells CASSRRLAPYNEQFF. The CDR3 region has the DNA TGTGCCAGCAGCCGACGACTAGCACCCTACAATGAGCAGTTCTTC.

V is TRBV30 and J is TRBJ1-2, with a possible D match to TRBD1 (6 bases). Germline CDR1 reads GTSNPN; CDR2 reads SVGIG (reference sequence). The CDR3 loop spans 16 amino acids. Trimming removed 3 bases at V and 4 bases at J, with 21 bases between. The CDR3 DNA is TGTGCCTGGAGCGCCTTTTCCGGACAGAACGCCTATGGCTACACCTTC. Its translation: CAWSAFSGQNAYGYTF.

V is TRBV7-2 and J is TRBJ1-1; D might be TRBD1 (6 bases). The CDR3 length is 14 residues. With 4 bases removed from V and 5 bases from J, the gap between germline ends came to 14 bases. Germline V CDR1 and CDR2: SGHTA, FQGNSA. The CDR3 loop is CASSSDRWSTEAFF. The CDR3 region has the DNA TGTGCCAGCAGCTCAGACAGGTGGAGTACTGAAGCTTTCTTT.

The chain is built from TRBV2 and TRBJ1-6; 8 nucleotides match TRBD1. The CDR3 runs 15 residues. V lost 2 bases and J lost 5; bases outside the gene matches: 2. Germline CDR1 reads SNHLY; CDR2 reads FYNNEI. The CDR3 protein is CASSERTGNNSPLHF. CDR3 nucleotide sequence: TGTGCCAGCAGTGAACGGACAGGGAATAATTCACCCCTCCACTTT.

J is TRBJ1-1 and V is TRBV10-3; 7 nucleotides match TRBD1. With 3 bases clipped from V and 4 bases from J, the junction kept 5 bases outside the gene matches. Germline lookup yields CDR1 ENHRY and CDR2 SYGVKD. CDR3 length equals 14 residues. The CDR3 region is CAISDKGAGTEAFF. The DNA of the CDR3 is TGTGCCATCAGTGATAAGGGGGCAGGCACTGAAGCTTTCTTT.

This chain links TRBV12-5 with TRBJ2-1, with 8 bases matching TRBD2. Germline-derived CDR1 and CDR2 are LGHNT and FRNRAP. CDR3 length: 16 amino acids. J was trimmed by 3 bases and V by 6 bases; bases with no gene match: 10. Here the CDR3 DNA reads TGTGCTAGTGGCGTCGTTCTACTAGCGGACTACAATGAGCAGTTCTTC. Its translation: CASGVVLLADYNEQFF. The entire variable domain, with the rest obtained from reference TRBV12-5 and TRBJ2-1, is as follows: DARVTQTPRHKVTEMGQEVTMRCQPILGHNTVFWYRQTMMQGLELLAYFRNRAPLDDSGMPKDRFSAEMPDATLATLKIQPSEPRDSAVYFCASGVVLLADYNEQFFGPGTRLTVL.

V usage is TRBV19 and J usage is TRBJ1-5; D may be TRBD1 (6 bases). The germline gives CDR1 LNHDA, CDR2 SQIVND (reference sequence). The CDR3 runs 15 residues. Trimming stripped 4 bases from V and 5 bases from J, with 15 bases between. The CDR3 DNA is TGTGCCAGTAGTAAGATGGGGGCGCAGGATCAGCCCCAGCATTTT. This translates into CASSKMGAQDQPQHF. The full variable domain, completed using reference TRBV19 and TRBJ1-5, is DGGITQSPKYLFRKEGQNVTLSCEQNLNHDAMYWYRQDPGQGLRLIYYSQIVNDFQKGDIAEGYSVSREKKESFPLTVTSAQKNPTAFYLCASSKMGAQDQPQHFGDGTRLSIL.

The rearrangement joins TRBV7-9 to TRBJ2-1, with D uncertain. This CDR3 spans 16 amino acids. Germline CDR1 reads SEHNR; CDR2 reads FQNEAQ (reference sequence). Between the trimmed V and J ends, which lost 1 base and 9 bases, there was a span of 19 bases. The chain's CDR3 is CASSLEGPLTASEQFF. The CDR3 region has the DNA TGTGCCAGCAGCTTAGAGGGTCCCCTAACGGCTAGTGAGCAGTTCTTC.

This chain links TRBV19 with TRBJ2-3, with 8 bases matching TRBD2. This CDR3 region has 13 residues. Germline CDR1 and CDR2: LNHDA and SQIVND (reference sequence). Losses at the gene ends were 5 bases for V and 5 bases for J; bases not matched to a gene: 3. The CDR3 reads CASSRGGGDTQYF. CDR3 coding DNA: TGTGCCAGTAGTCGGGGGGGAGGAGATACGCAGTATTTT. The variable domain in full, completed from reference TRBV19 and TRBJ2-3, reads DGGITQSPKYLFRKEGQNVTLSCEQNLNHDAMYWYRQDPGQGLRLIYYSQIVNDFQKGDIAEGYSVSREKKESFPLTVTSAQKNPTAFYLCASSRGGGDTQYFGPGTRLTVL.

There are a few counts of this clone. The V and J genes are TRBV6-1 and TRBJ1-3; no definite D call. The CDR3 is 15 residues long. Germline lookup yields CDR1 MNHNS and CDR2 SASEGT. V lost 5 bases and J lost 4, with 15 bases in between. The CDR3 sequence: CASSPLSLPGNTIYF. The CDR3 bases are TGTGCCAGCAGTCCCCTGTCCCTACCCGGAAACACCATATATTTT.

This chain joins TRBV28 and TRBJ1-5; D call uncertain. The germline CDR1 and CDR2 sequences are MDHEN and SYDVKM. Trimming shortened V by 4 bases and J by 0 bases, and 10 bases separated the two germline ends. This CDR3 has 15 amino acids. DNA for the CDR3: TGTGCCAGCAGTTCACTTTCCTATAGCAATCAGCCCCAGCATTTT. This gives the protein CASSSLSYSNQPQHF. Full variable domain (rest looked up from reference TRBV28 and TRBJ1-5): DVKVTQSSRYLVKRTGEKVFLECVQDMDHENMFWYRQDPGLGLRLIYFSYDVKMKEKGDIPEGYSVSREKKERFSLILESASTNQTSMYLCASSSLSYSNQPQHFGDGTRLSIL.

The V and J genes are TRBV9 and TRBJ1-3; D is unresolved. V lost 0 bases to trimming and J lost 2 bases, with 9 bases between them. CDR3 size: 15 residues. CDR1 and CDR2 from the germline V gene are SGDLS and YYNGEE. CDR3 residues: CASSVAVGTGNTIYF. The CDR3, as DNA: TGTGCCAGCAGCGTAGCGGTTGGGACTGGAAACACCATATATTTT.